The rows below give T cell receptor beta chains drawn from one sample of a study of technical replicates of blood from a handful of donors. Clones were read by immunoSEQ multiplex PCR, and TCRdb kept only the in-frame ones, dropping some. The sample shows under 100,000 clones, just over 85% of them seen only once. Sequencing was carried out using PBMCs. The receptors shown here come from a human donor in good health. Some clones in this sample may be carry-over from other donors' samples. CDR3s include the opening cysteine and the closing phenylalanine or tryptophan. D genes are given only for firm matches. Size tells how often a clone was seen (once, few, many) or the class of an expanded clone, and some rows leave it out.

j_call cdr3_length clone_size v_call d_call cdr3_nt cdr3_aa
TRBJ2-1 19 few TRBV14 TRBD2 TGTGCCAGCAGCCAGGGACTAGCGGGAGCCGGGTGGGACTACAATGAGCAGTTCTTC CASSQGLAGAGWDYNEQFF
TRBJ2-2 13 - TRBV6-5 - TGTGCCAGCAGTCCTAAGAACACCGGGGAGCTGTTTTTT CASSPKNTGELFF
TRBJ1-4 15 - TRBV7-8 TRBD1 TGTGCCAGCATCCAGGGGGTACAGGCTAATGAAAAACTGTTTTTT CASIQGVQANEKLFF
TRBJ1-3 14 - TRBV6-5 - TGTGCCAGCAGTCCCCAGGATATAGGAAACACCATATATTTT CASSPQDIGNTIYF
TRBJ2-3 15 - TRBV12-5 TRBD2 TGTGCTAGTGGTTCGTGGACTAGCGGGATAGATACGCAGTATTTT CASGSWTSGIDTQYF
TRBJ1-1 16 - TRBV6-6 - TGTGCCAGCAGTTACTCGGTCGGGTTACAGAACACTGAAGCTTTCTTT CASSYSVGLQNTEAFF
TRBJ1-1 13 once TRBV6-1 - TGTGCCAGCCGGACGGGGGGGAACGGGGGAGCTTTCTTT CASRTGGNGGAFF
TRBJ2-7 14 - TRBV10-3 TRBD2 TGTGCCATCAGAGGGCTAGCGGACTCCTACGAGCAGTACTTC CAIRGLADSYEQYF
TRBJ1-2 15 - TRBV27 TRBD1 TGTGCCAGCAGTTTATCGGGACAGGGAAACTATGGCTACACCTTC CASSLSGQGNYGYTF
TRBJ1-5 16 - TRBV6-1 - TGTGCCAGCAGTGAAATGGAACGGGGTCTAGGTCAGCCCCAGCATTTT CASSEMERGLGQPQHF
TRBJ2-3 19 once TRBV4-2 TRBD1 TGTGCCAGCAGCCAAGATAGGGCAGGGGGCCGGATATGCACAGATACGCAGTATTTT CASSQDRAGGRICTDTQYF
TRBJ1-1 14 - TRBV18 - TGTGCCAGCTCACCGGGAGGGGCAGGCACTGAAGCTTTCTTT CASSPGGAGTEAFF
TRBJ1-6 15 - TRBV5-1 TRBD1 TGCGCCAGCAGCTTGATGGGACAGCCGAATTCACCCCTCCACTTT CASSLMGQPNSPLHF
TRBJ2-7 12 few TRBV6-1 - TGTGCCAGCAGTGGGTTAGGAGGCGGGCAGTACTTC CASSGLGGGQYF
TRBJ2-3 17 - TRBV7-6 - TGTGCCAGCAGCTTAGCAGGCGGGGGCCTCCCCACAGATACGCAGTATTTT CASSLAGGGLPTDTQYF
TRBJ2-7 15 - TRBV6-5 - TGTGCCAGCAGCCGGGGGGCAGGGCTATTGGAAGAGCAGTACTTC CASSRGAGLLEEQYF
TRBJ1-1 16 few TRBV30 TRBD1 TGTGCCTGGAGACCCTTCAGGGGGCTGGGTAGCACTGAAGCTTTCTTT CAWRPFRGLGSTEAFF
TRBJ1-1 11 - TRBV10-3 - TGTGCCATCAGGGGGAGCACTGAAGCTTTCTTT CAIRGSTEAFF
TRBJ2-7 16 - TRBV4-3 TRBD2 TGCGCCAGCAGCCAAGACCGGGCGGGGGGCGTCCACGAGCAGTACTTC CASSQDRAGGVHEQYF
TRBJ2-7 15 - TRBV5-6 TRBD2 TGTGCCAGCAGCTTGGGGACTAGCGGGAGATACGAGCAGTACTTC CASSLGTSGRYEQYF
TRBJ1-5 12 few TRBV5-6 - TGTGCCAGCAGCCTCAGGGGCCAGCCCCAGCATTTT CASSLRGQPQHF
TRBJ1-2 13 - TRBV14 TRBD1 TGTGCCAGCAGCCACCGGACAGGGTATGGCTACACCTTC CASSHRTGYGYTF
TRBJ2-5 17 - TRBV21-1 - TGTGCCAGCAGCAGATTGGTGGACAGGGGACCACAAGAGACCCAGTACTTC CASSRLVDRGPQETQYF
TRBJ2-3 16 - TRBV7-2 TRBD2 TGTGCCAGCAGCTTAGGAGCGGGGGGGTGGACAGATACGCAGTATTTT CASSLGAGGWTDTQYF
TRBJ2-3 17 - TRBV11-2 TRBD2 TGTGCCAGCAGCCCCATTCAAGCGGGATTAGGGACAGATACGCAGTATTTT CASSPIQAGLGTDTQYF
TRBJ1-2 12 - TRBV7-9 - TGTGCCAGCAGCCGTGGGCCCGATGGCTACACCTTC CASSRGPDGYTF
TRBJ2-3 16 - TRBV11-2 - TGTGCCAGCAGCTTGGTGGAACAGGTCGGCACAGATACGCAGTATTTT CASSLVEQVGTDTQYF
TRBJ1-1 14 - TRBV7-9 - TGTGCCAGCAGCGCTCAACAGGGTTTCACTGAAGCTTTCTTT CASSAQQGFTEAFF
TRBJ1-1 14 - TRBV18 - TGTGCCAGCTCACCGATTTCCGGGTGGACTGAAGCTTTCTTT CASSPISGWTEAFF
TRBJ1-5 15 - TRBV19 - TGTGCCAGTAGTATTCGTGACAGTAACAATCAGCCCCAGCATTTT CASSIRDSNNQPQHF
TRBJ2-1 14 - TRBV5-1 - TGCGCCAGCAGCTTGGGGGCCGCGGGTAATGAGCAGTTCTTC CASSLGAAGNEQFF
TRBJ2-7 13 - TRBV30 TRBD2 TGTGCCTGGAGTGGACTAGCGGGTAACGAGCAGTACTTC CAWSGLAGNEQYF
TRBJ1-2 13 - TRBV7-9 - TGTGCCAGCAGGGGCGAGAGTCTCGGTGGCTACACCTTC CASRGESLGGYTF
TRBJ1-2 15 - TRBV5-6 - TGTGCCAGCAGCGTGGGACTTCGAGGAAACTATGGCTACACCTTC CASSVGLRGNYGYTF
TRBJ1-5 16 once TRBV7-2 TRBD1 TGTGCCAGCAGCTTATCAGGCAGGGGGACCGGCCAGCCCCAGCATTTT CASSLSGRGTGQPQHF
TRBJ2-1 14 - TRBV7-2 TRBD2 TGTGCCAGCAGCTTCGGGACTAGCAACAATGAGCAGTTCTTC CASSFGTSNNEQFF
TRBJ2-3 19 once TRBV14 - TGTGCCAGCAGCCAAGATACCGGACAGACAATAAGTGGCACAGATACGCAGTATTTT CASSQDTGQTISGTDTQYF
TRBJ2-7 14 - TRBV10-2 TRBD1 TGCGCCAGCAGTGAACCGGGACAGAGCTACGAGCAGTACTTC CASSEPGQSYEQYF
TRBJ2-7 15 - TRBV23-1 TRBD1 TGCGCCAGCAGTCGACAGGGGAGACGGGCCTACGAGCAGTACTTC CASSRQGRRAYEQYF
TRBJ2-2 16 - TRBV9 TRBD1 TGTGCCAGCAGCCCCCGGGGACAGGCGAGCACCGGGGAGCTGTTTTTT CASSPRGQASTGELFF